This T cell receptor (beta chain) was identified in a study of blood T cell repertoires in COVID-19 (TCRdb year 2020). Turning to the overall study: The collaborator samples originated in the United States, Italy and Spain and spanned the acute and convalescent phases of COVID-19. Where available, HLA class I and class II types were taken from metadata supplied by the sample provider and were not determined by assay-based typing. The sample metadata nearly always contained a de-identified subject ID, COVID-19 status, age in years and sex. The prospective study material was composed of cDNA or gDNA derived from T cells, B-cell-depleted T cells, or PBMCs. The dataset comprised deeply sampled blood TCRbeta repertoires from subjects exposed to, actively infected with, or recovered from COVID-19. Samples were obtained from the ongoing ImmuneRACE study (first 160 participants) and from 1,200 or so subjects provided by 6 global collaborators. The repertoires were made available in a free public database intended to serve as a resource for research on the immune response to SARS-CoV-2.

TCRbeta CDR3 regions were amplified from genomic DNA using the immunoSEQ Assay, a bias-controlled multiplex PCR. As for the original processing: The number of nucleated cells in each sample was estimated from the amplification of reference gene primers within the assay. To quantify the absolute abundance of each unique TCRbeta CDR3 rearrangement, sequence reads were collapsed and filtered. For each sample, productive Simpson clonality was calculated as the square root of Simpson's diversity index across productive rearrangements. The immuneACCESS repertoire file appears here via TCRdb, limited to in-frame rearrangements. These files lack a portion of the clones; in checked studies, under half of the deficit traces to unresolved V genes, and the cause of the others is not known. D and trimming come from the DNA, and the V and J calls and clone size come from that table. The sample records approximately 88,000 clones, about three quarters of which are singletons. Approximately 19% of the sample rests with the top ten.

The CDR3 sequence holds 14 residues, the cysteine and phenylalanine included. Only the CDR3 region is kept as DNA, spanning 42 bases read in frame from base 1. CDR1 and CDR2, looked up from the germline V gene (reference sequence), are SGHNT and YYREEE. From V the trimming removes 2 bases and from J it removes 14 bases, while the gene matches leave 5 bases of the junction unaccounted for. Collaborating institutions collected whole blood in K2EDTA tubes following their own protocols. For TCRbeta analysis, collaborators shipped samples in one of three forms: frozen whole blood, isolated PBMCs, or DNA extracted from either of those sample types. The paper's findings and limits, for the study overall: How much clinical and demographic metadata was included differed by source and by participant, and the metadata was provided uncurated.

To note about this clone: The antigen this receptor binds is unknown. One base away there is no much larger clone; base qualities are not given.

The V gene is TRBV5-4 and the J gene is TRBJ2-3; the junction holds 16 bases that match TRBD2. What was sequenced was peripheral blood. The TCR originated in a woman older than 75 with active or convalescent COVID-19. The DNA reads TGTGCCAGCAGCTTAGGGACTAGCGGGGGGGCCGCGTATTTT. Translated, this is CASSLGTSGGAAYF.